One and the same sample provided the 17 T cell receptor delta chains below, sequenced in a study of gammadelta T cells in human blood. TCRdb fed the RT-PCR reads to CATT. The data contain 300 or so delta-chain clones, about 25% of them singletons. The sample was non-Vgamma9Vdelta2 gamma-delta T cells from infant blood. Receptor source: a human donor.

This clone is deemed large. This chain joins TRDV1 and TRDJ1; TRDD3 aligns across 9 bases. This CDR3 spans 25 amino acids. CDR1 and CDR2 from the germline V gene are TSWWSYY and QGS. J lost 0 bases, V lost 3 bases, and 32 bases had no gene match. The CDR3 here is CALGDPGFPKAYWGSKASYTDKLIF. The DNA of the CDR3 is TGTGCTCTTGGGGATCCGGGGTTTCCTAAGGCTTACTGGGGGAGTAAAGCCTCGTACACCGATAAACTCATCTTT.

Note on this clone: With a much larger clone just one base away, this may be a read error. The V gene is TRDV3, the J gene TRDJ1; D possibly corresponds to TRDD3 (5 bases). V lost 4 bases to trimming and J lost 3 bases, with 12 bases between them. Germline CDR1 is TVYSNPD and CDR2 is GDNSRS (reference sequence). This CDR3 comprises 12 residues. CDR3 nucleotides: TGTGCCTGTATCAGGGGGGCCGATAAACTCATCTTT. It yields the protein CACIRGADKLIF.

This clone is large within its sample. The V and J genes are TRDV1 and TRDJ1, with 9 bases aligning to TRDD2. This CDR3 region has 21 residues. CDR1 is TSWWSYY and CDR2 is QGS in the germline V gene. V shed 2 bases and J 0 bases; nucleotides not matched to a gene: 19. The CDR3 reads CALGETFLLYWVPFNTDKLIF. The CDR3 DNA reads TGTGCTCTTGGGGAAACCTTCCTACTGTACTGGGTGCCATTCAACACCGATAAACTCATCTTT.

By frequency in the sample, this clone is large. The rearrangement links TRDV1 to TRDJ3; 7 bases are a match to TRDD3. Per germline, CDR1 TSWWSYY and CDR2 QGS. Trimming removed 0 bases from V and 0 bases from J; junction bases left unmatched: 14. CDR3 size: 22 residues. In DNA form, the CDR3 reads TGTGCTCTTGGGGAACTTACGTCATCGGGGGATTTTTACTCCTGGGACACCCGACAGATGTTTTTC. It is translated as CALGELTSSGDFYSWDTRQMFF.

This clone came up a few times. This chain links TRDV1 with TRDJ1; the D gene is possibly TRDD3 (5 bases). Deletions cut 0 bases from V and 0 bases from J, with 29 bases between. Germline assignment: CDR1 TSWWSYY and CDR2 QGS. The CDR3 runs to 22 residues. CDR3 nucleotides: TGTGCTCTTGGGGAACTAAGCCGTTTCCCGTTCCGTACTGGTCGAGACACCGATAAACTCATCTTT. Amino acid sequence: CALGELSRFPFRTGRDTDKLIF.

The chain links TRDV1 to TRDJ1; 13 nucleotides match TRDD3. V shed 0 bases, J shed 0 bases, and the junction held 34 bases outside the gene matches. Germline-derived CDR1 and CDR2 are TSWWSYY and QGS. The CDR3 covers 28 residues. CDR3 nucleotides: TGTGCTCTTGGGGAACTGAGGACTTCCTACCAGGACTGGGGGATACGCATCAACAGAGACACTAACACCGATAAACTCATCTTT. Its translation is CALGELRTSYQDWGIRINRDTNTDKLIF.

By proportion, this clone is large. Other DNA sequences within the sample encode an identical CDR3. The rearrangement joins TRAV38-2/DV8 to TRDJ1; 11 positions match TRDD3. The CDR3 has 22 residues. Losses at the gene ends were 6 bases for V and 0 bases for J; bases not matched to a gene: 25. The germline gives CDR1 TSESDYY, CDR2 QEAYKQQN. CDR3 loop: CAYNPPPGGYNGCRGYTDKLIF. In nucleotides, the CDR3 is TGTGCTTATAACCCCCCTCCTGGGGGATACAACGGATGTCGTGGGTACACCGATAAACTCATCTTT.

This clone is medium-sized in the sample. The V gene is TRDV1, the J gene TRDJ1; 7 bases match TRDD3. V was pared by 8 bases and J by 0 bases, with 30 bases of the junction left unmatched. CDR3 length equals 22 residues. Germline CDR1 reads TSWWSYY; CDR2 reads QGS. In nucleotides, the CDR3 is TGTGCTCTTCTTCAACGGCTTCCCTATGTTATTCTGGGGGCGCCGTACACCGATAAACTCATCTTT. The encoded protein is CALLQRLPYVILGAPYTDKLIF.

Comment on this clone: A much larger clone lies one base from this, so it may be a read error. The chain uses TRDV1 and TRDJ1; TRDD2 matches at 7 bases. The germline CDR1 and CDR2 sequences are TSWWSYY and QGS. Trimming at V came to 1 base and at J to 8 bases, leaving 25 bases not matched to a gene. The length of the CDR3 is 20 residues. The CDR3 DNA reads TGTGCTCTTGGGGAACCCTGGGCCTTCCTCTTCCGGCTTGGGGAGGAGAAACTCATCTTT. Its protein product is CALGEPWAFLFRLGEEKLIF.

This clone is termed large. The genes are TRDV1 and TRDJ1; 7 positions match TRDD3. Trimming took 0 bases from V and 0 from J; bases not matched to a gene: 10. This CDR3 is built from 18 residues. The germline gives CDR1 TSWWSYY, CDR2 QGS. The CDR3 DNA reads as TGTGCTCTTGGGGAACTCTTCCGGGACGGGGGATACACCGATAAACTCATCTTT. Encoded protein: CALGELFRDGGYTDKLIF.

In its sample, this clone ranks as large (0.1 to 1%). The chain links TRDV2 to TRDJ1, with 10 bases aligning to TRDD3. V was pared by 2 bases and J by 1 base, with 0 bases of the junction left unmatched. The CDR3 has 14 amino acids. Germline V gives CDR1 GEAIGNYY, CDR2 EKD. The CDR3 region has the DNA TGTGCCTGTGACAGGGGGATACGCACCGATAAACTCATCTTT. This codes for CACDRGIRTDKLIF.

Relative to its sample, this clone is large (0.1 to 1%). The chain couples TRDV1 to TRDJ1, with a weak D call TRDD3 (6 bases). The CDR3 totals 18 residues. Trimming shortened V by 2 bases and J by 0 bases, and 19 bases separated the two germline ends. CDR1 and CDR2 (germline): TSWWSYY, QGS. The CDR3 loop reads CALGESAGGRKYTDKLIF. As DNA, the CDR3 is TGTGCTCTTGGGGAATCCGCCGGGGGACGGAAATACACCGATAAACTCATCTTT.

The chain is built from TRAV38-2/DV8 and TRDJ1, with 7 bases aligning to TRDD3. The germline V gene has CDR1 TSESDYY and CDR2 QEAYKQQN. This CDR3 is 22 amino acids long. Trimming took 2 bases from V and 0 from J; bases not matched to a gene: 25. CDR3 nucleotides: TGTGCTTATAGGAGTAAGGTCTGCCAACACCTAAGTCTGGGGGTTTACACCGATAAACTCATCTTT. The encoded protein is CAYRSKVCQHLSLGVYTDKLIF.

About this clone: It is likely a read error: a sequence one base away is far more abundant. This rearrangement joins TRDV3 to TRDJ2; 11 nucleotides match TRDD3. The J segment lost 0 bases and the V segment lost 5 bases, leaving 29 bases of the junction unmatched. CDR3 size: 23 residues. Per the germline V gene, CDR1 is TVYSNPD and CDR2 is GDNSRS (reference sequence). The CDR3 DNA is TGTGCCGCGGTCGAATCCTGTCACCTGTTTTGGGGGATACGACTCCCTTTGACAGCACAACTCTTCTTT. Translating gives CAAVESCHLFWGIRLPLTAQLFF.

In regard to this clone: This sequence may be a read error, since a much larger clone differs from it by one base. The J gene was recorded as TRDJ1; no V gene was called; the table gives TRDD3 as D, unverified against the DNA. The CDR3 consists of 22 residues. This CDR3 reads CAKDIRGRPSRLEGGRADKLIF. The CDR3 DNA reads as TGTGCAAAAGATATACGGGGAAGGCCTTCCCGCTTGGAGGGGGGTAGGGCCGATAAACTCATCTTT.

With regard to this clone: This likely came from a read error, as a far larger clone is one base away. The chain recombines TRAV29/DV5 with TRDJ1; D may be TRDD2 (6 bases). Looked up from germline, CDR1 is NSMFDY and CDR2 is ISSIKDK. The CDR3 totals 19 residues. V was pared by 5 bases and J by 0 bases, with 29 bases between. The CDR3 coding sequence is TGTGCAGCGCGGCCTCCTACGTGGACTGAGGGACTCCACACCGATAAACTCATCTTT. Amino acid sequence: CAARPPTWTEGLHTDKLIF. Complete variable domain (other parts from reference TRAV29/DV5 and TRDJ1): DQQVKQNSPSLSVQEGRISILNCDYTNSMFDYFLWYKKYPAEGPTFLISISSIKDKNEDGRFTVFLNKSAKHLSLHIVPSQPGDSAVYFCAARPPTWTEGLHTDKLIFGKGTRVTVEP.

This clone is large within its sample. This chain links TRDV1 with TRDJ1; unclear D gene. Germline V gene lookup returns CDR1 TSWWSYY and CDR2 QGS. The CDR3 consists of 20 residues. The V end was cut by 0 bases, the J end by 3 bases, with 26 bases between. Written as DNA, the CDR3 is TGTGCTCTTGGGGAACTTGGCCAAAGTCAGGATGTCTATGCCCCCGATAAACTCATCTTT. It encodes CALGELGQSQDVYAPDKLIF.